The 15 T cell receptor beta chains below were found in one sample sequenced in a study of identical twins. Using its own MiXCR run on the 5' RACE reads, TCRdb lists one record per CDR3 protein. The sample includes approximately 670,000 distinct CDR3 sequences, around 6% of them seen just once. Input material: naive T cells sorted from blood. Every receptor here comes from a man younger than 35 in good health.

This clonotype was seen more than once but under ten times. The chain uses TRBV5-5 and TRBJ2-1; no clear D gene. The germline CDR1 and CDR2 sequences are SGHKS and YYEKEE (reference sequence). The V and J ends lost 4 bases and 2 bases respectively, with 16 bases between them. This CDR3 is 16 amino acids long. The CDR3 spells CASSPVGAPTYNEQFF. The CDR3 nucleotides are TGTGCCAGCAGCCCCGTTGGAGCCCCCACCTACAATGAGCAGTTCTTC.

This clonotype occurred many times. V usage is TRBV20-1 and J usage is TRBJ2-3, with 7 bases that match TRBD1. Germline-derived CDR1 and CDR2 are DFQATT and SNEGSKA (reference sequence). After removal of 6 bases from V and 0 bases from J, the junction contained 9 bases not matched to a gene. The CDR3 runs to 15 residues. CDR3 amino acids: CSAPPGTASTDTQYF. The DNA for the CDR3 is TGCAGTGCACCTCCCGGGACAGCTAGCACAGATACGCAGTATTTT.

This clonotype was seen at least ten times. CDR3 DNA sequence: TGTGCCAGCAGCCCTTCGGGTGGTGGGGCCAACGTCCTGACTTTC. As protein: CASSPSGGGANVLTF. The rearrangement joins TRBV7-2 to TRBJ2-6; D unclear. The V and J ends lost 5 bases and 3 bases respectively, with 11 bases between them. Germline V gene data show CDR1 as SGHTA and CDR2 as FQGNSA. The CDR3 is made up of 15 amino acids.

A note on this clonotype: The conserved phenylalanine or tryptophan is not found at the CDR3 terminus, so this likely reflects a read error. This sequence joins TRBV20-1 and TRBJ1-1; TRBD1 is a possible D gene (5 bases). This CDR3 is 13 amino acids long. Germline CDR1 reads DFQATT; CDR2 reads SNEGSKA (reference sequence). V lost 3 bases, J lost 4 bases, and 12 bases lay in between. This CDR3 reads CSARGGLGTEAFI. CDR3 coding DNA: TGCAGTGCTAGGGGGGGGTTAGGCACTGAAGCTTTCATT.

This clonotype was seen more than once but under ten times. This chain joins TRBV15 and TRBJ2-7; 7 positions agree with TRBD2. The CDR3 is made up of 15 amino acids. The V segment lost 2 bases and the J segment 3 bases; nucleotides outside the gene matches: 7. CDR1 LNHNV and CDR2 YYDKDF come from the germline V gene (reference sequence). The CDR3 coding sequence is TGTGCCACCAGCAGAACTTGGGAGGGCTTCTACGAGCAGTACTTC. Protein: CATSRTWEGFYEQYF.

This clonotype was observed many times. The chain combines TRBV4-1 with TRBJ2-1, with a possible D match to TRBD1 (5 bases). The CDR3 has 14 amino acids. Trimming removed 0 bases from V and 6 bases from J, with 9 bases in between. Germline V gives CDR1 MGHRA, CDR2 YSYEKL. The CDR3 sequence is CASSQEPGINEQFF. The CDR3, as DNA: TGCGCCAGCAGCCAAGAACCAGGGATCAATGAGCAGTTCTTC.

The V and J genes are TRBV3-1 and TRBJ1-5; no clear D gene. The CDR3 spans 13 residues. The V end lost 5 bases, the J end lost 5 bases, and 10 bases lay between the germline ends. The V gene's germline CDR1 is LGHDT and CDR2 YNNKEL (reference sequence). DNA of the CDR3: TGTGCCAGCAGCGCAGCTAGTGATCAGCCCCAGCATTTT. Encoded protein: CASSAASDQPQHF.

To note about this clonotype: Germline is not matched at one junction end, which may reflect a read error. The CDR3: CASSIAGGPWVNEQFF. The CDR3 nucleotides are TGTGCCAGCAGTATAGCGGGAGGGCCTTGGGTCAATGAGCAGTTCTTC. The V call is TRBV12-3 or TRBV12-4, the J call TRBJ2-1; 11 positions match TRBD2. The CDR3 consists of 16 residues.

This clonotype was counted a few times. This sequence joins TRBV5-1 and TRBJ1-1; D ambiguous. Germline-derived CDR1 and CDR2 are SGHRS and YFSETQ. Deletions cut 5 bases from V and 1 base from J, with 9 bases between. This CDR3 spans 13 amino acids. DNA for the CDR3: TGCGCCAGCAGACCCACAGAGAACACTGAAGCTTTCTTT. Amino acid sequence: CASRPTENTEAFF.

CDR3 protein: CASSLDWGSDEQYF. CDR3 nucleotides: TGTGCCAGCAGCTTAGATTGGGGTTCCGACGAGCAGTACTTC. V is TRBV7-2 and J is TRBJ2-7, with unresolved D. Germline V gene lookup returns CDR1 SGHTA and CDR2 FQGNSA. V lost 1 base, J lost 5 bases, and 12 bases lay in between. The CDR3 extends over 14 amino acids.

This clonotype appeared many times. The CDR3 coding sequence is TGTGCCAGCAGTTTAGACAGCAAATATGGCTACACCTTC. Its protein is CASSLDSKYGYTF. This chain uses TRBV12-3 or TRBV12-4 with TRBJ1-2; D gene unclear. The CDR3 is 13 residues long. The V and J ends lost 1 base and 5 bases respectively, with 8 bases between them.

This clonotype was found many times. The V gene is TRBV7-2, the J gene TRBJ1-5; D uncertain. V was pared by 1 base and J by 6 bases, with 10 bases between. Germline CDR1 SGHTA, CDR2 FQGNSA. The CDR3 runs to 14 residues. The CDR3 here is CASSLEPTSQPQHF. The CDR3 nucleotides read TGTGCCAGCAGCTTAGAACCCACCAGTCAGCCCCAGCATTTT.

This clonotype occurred many times. The chain carries TRBV6-1 and TRBJ2-5, with D hard to call. This CDR3 region has 14 residues. V shed 6 bases and J shed 1 base, with 12 bases lying between them. Germline CDR1 reads MNHNS; CDR2 reads SASEGT. CDR3 protein: CASRVKRPQETQYF. The CDR3 nucleotides read TGTGCCAGCAGGGTAAAAAGACCCCAAGAGACCCAGTACTTC.

This clonotype showed up many times. The chain has TRBV6-2 or TRBV6-3 and TRBJ1-4, with TRBD1 identical over 8 bases. The CDR3 spans 15 residues. Germline V gene lookup returns CDR1 MNHEY and CDR2 SVGEGT. Germline trimming cut 6 bases from V and 3 bases from J; bases unmatched to any gene: 6. The CDR3 region is CASRHDRGPNEKLFF. The CDR3 nucleotides read TGTGCCAGCAGACACGACAGGGGCCCTAATGAAAAACTGTTTTTT.

This clonotype was found many times. The rearrangement joins TRBV29-1 to TRBJ1-1; perhaps TRBD1 as D (6 bases). V lost 7 bases, J lost 1 base, and 13 bases lay in between. Germline CDR1 is SQVTM and CDR2 is ANQGSEA. The CDR3 consists of 13 residues. CDR3 region: CSALQGRNTEAFF. As DNA, the CDR3 is TGCAGCGCCCTGCAGGGGAGGAACACTGAAGCTTTCTTT.